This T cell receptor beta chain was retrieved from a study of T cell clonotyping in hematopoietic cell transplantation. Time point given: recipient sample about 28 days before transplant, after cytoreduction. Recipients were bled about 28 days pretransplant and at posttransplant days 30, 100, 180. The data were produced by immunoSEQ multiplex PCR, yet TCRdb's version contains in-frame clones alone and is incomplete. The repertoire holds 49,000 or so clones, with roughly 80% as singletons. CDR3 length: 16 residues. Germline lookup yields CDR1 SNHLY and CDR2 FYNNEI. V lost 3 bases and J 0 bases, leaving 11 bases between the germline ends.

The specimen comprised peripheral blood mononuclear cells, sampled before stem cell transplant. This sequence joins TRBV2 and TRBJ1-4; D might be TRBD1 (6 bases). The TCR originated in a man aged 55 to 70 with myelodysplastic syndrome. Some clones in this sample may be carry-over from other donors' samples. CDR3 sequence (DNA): TGTGCCAGCAGTGATCAGGACAGTGCAACTAATGAAAAACTGTTTTTT. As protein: CASSDQDSATNEKLFF.